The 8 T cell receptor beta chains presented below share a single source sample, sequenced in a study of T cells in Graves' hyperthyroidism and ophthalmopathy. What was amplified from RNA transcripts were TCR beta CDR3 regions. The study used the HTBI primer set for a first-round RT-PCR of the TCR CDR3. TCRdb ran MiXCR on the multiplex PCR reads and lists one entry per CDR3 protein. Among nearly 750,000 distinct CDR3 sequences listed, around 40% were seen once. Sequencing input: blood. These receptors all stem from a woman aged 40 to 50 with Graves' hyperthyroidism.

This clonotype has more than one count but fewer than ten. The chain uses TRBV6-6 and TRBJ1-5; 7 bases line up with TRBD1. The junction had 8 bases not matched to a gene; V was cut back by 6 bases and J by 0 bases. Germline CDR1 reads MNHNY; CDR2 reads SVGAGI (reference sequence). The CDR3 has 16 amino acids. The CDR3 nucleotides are TGTGCCAGCAGCACACAGGGGTGGTATAGCAATCAGCCCCAGCATTTT. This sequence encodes CASSTQGWYSNQPQHF.

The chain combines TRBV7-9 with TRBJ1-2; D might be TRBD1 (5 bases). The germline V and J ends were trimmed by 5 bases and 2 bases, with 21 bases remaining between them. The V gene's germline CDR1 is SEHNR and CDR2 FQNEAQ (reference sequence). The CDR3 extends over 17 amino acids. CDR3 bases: TGTGCCAGCAGCCCTTCGGGGGGGAGAGGGGCCAACTATGGCTACACCTTC. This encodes CASSPSGGRGANYGYTF. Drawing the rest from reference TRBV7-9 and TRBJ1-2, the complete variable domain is DTGVSQNPRHKITKRGQNVTFRCDPISEHNRLYWYRQTLGQGPEFLTYFQNEAQLEKSRLLSDRFSAERPKGSFSTLEIQRTEQGDSAMYLCASSPSGGRGANYGYTFGSGTRLTVV.

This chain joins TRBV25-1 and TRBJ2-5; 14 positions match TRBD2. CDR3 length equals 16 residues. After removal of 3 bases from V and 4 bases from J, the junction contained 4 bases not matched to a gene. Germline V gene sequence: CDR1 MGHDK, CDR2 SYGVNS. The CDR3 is CASSDGTSGRGETQYF. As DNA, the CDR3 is TGTGCCAGCAGTGACGGGACTAGCGGGAGAGGAGAGACCCAGTACTTC.

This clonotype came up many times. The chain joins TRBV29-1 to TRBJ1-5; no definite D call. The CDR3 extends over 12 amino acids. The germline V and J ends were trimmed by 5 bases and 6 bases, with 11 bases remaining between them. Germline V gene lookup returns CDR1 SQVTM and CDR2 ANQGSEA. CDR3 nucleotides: TGCAGCGTTTTTGCGGAGGGTCAGCCCCAGCATTTT. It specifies CSVFAEGQPQHF.

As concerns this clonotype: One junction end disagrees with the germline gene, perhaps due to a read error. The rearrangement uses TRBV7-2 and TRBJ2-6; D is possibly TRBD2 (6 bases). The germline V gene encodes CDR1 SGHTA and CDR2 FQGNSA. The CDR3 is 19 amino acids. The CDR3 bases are TGCGCCAGCAGCCAAGACGGGGGTGACGGGCGCTCTGGGGCCAACGTCCTGACTTTC. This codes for CASSQDGGDGRSGANVLTF.

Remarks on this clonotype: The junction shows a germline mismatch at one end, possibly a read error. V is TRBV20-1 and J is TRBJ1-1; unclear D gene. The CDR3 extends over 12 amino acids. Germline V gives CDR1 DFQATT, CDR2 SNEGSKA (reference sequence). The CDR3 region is CSGGGMNTEASF. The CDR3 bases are TGCAGCGGAGGTGGCATGAACACTGAAGCTTCCTTT.

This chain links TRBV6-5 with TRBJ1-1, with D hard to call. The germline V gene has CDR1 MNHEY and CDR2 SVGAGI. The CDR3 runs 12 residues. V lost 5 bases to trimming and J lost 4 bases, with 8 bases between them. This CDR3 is CASSRWGTEAFF. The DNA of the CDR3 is TGTGCCAGCAGTCGCTGGGGCACTGAAGCTTTCTTT.

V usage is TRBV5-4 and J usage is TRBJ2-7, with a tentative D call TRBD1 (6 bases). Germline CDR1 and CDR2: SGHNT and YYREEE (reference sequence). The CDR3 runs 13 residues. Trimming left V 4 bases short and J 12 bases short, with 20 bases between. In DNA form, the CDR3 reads TGTGCCAGCAGCGGGGGATCGATGCAGGGGTGGTACTTC. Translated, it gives CASSGGSMQGWYF.